This T cell receptor (beta chain) was sequenced during a study of T cells in women clearing cervical HPV infection. Comment on this clone: The read terminates 3 residues ahead of where the CDR3 ends, so the germline J gene completes it.

CDR1 and CDR2 (germline): SQVTM, ANQGSEA. This CDR3 region has 12 residues. V dropped 2 bases and J dropped 8 bases, with 10 bases sitting between them. Measured with immunoSEQ multiplex PCR; TCRdb has only the in-frame clones, and not every one. The sample table includes tens of thousands of clones. The sequence derives from a woman between 18 and 75 years old with a cervical HPV16 infection that either progressed to CIN3+ or cleared (not recorded which). Sequenced sample: blood buffy coat. V usage is TRBV29-1 and J usage is TRBJ2-1, with D possibly TRBD1 on 5 matching bases. This chain's CDR3 is CSVERAGHEQFF. The part of the CDR3 DNA that was read is TGCAGCGTTGAACGGGCAGGGCATGAG.